This T cell receptor (beta chain) was captured in a study of OX40 agonist ivuxolimab in advanced cancers. Study-wide background: Patients' therapy was ivuxolimab, an antibody that acts as an agonist of OX40 (CD134). Dosing consisted of intravenous ivuxolimab at 0.01 to 10 mg/kg every 2 weeks. Those enrolled were approximately 78% male, with a mean age of around 57 years and ages from about 20 to 90. It was permissible to have had prior anti-PD-1, anti-PD-L1 or anti-CTLA-4 therapy, and about 40% had some.

The CDR3 totals 16 residues. The V segment lost 5 bases and the J segment 2 bases; nucleotides outside the gene matches: 9. Produced via immunoSEQ multiplex PCR; TCRdb's table is partial and in-frame only. Of 75,000 to 100,000 clones in the sample, more than 75% were seen once. The clonotype originates from an adult with an advanced solid tumor such as melanoma, head and neck, liver or kidney cancer. The material was CD4+ or CD8+ T cells sorted from blood, obtained in a trial of the OX40 agonist ivuxolimab. The chain has TRBV5-3 and TRBJ2-7; TRBD2 agrees at 11 bases. TRBV5-3 is flagged as an ORF with uncertain function. The CDR3 is CARRSAGTSGTYEQYF. The CDR3 coding sequence is TGTGCCAGAAGATCCGCCGGGACTAGCGGCACCTACGAGCAGTACTTC.